What follows describes a single TCR beta chain. PCR employed 60 Vbeta and 13 Jbeta primers. The table came from immunoSEQ multiplex PCR; TCRdb's copy has only in-frame clones and leaves some out. The profile covers over 200,000 clones, with roughly 79% appearing a single time and 1.8% taken by the ten largest. This record comes from a study of cytomegalovirus exposure and HLA in healthy donors. The V end lost 4 bases, the J end lost 13 bases, and 8 bases lay between the germline ends. This CDR3 comprises 11 residues. The germline V gene encodes CDR1 MGHRA and CDR2 YSYEKL. V gene TRBV4-1 combines with J gene TRBJ1-6, with no clear D. The receptor's source is a male donor in good health and CMV-seronegative. The sequenced sample was PBMCs. The CDR3 region has the DNA TGCGCCAGCAGCCCGGGTGTCCCCCTCCACTTT. It codes for CASSPGVPLHF.